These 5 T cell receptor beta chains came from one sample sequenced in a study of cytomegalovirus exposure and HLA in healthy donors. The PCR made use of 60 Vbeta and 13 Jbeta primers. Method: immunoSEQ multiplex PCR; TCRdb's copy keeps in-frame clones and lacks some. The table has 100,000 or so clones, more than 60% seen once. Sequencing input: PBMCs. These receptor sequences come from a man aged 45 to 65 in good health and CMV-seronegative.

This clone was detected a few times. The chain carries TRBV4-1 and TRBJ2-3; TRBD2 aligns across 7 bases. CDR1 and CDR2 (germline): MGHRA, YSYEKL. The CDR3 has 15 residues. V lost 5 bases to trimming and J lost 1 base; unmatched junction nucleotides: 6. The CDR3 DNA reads TGCGCCAGCAGCGGGGGGGGACTCCGCACAGATACGCAGTATTTT. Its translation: CASSGGGLRTDTQYF.

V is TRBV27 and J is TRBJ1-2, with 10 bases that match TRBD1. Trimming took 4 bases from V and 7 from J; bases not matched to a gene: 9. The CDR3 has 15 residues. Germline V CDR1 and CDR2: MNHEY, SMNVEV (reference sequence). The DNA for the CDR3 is TGTGCCAGCAGTTCAGGGGACAGGGGAATTGGTGGCTACACCTTC. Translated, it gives CASSSGDRGIGGYTF.

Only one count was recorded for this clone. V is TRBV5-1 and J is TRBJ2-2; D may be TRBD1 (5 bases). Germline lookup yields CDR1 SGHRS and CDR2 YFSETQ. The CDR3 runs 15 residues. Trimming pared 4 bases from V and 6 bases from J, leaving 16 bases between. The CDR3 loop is CASSPNPGIAGELFF. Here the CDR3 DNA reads TGCGCCAGCAGCCCTAATCCAGGGATAGCCGGGGAGCTGTTTTTT. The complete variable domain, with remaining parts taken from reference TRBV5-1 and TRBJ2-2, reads KAGVTQTPRYLIKTRGQQVTLSCSPISGHRSVSWYQQTPGQGLQFLFEYFSETQRNKGNFPGRFSGRQFSNSRSEMNVSTLELGDSALYLCASSPNPGIAGELFFGEGSRLTVL.

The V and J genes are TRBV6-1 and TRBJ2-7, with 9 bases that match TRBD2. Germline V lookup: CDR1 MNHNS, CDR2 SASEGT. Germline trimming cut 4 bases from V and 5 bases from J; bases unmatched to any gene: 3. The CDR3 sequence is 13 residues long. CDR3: CASSGTSANEQYF. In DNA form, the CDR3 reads TGTGCCAGCAGTGGGACTAGCGCTAACGAGCAGTACTTC.

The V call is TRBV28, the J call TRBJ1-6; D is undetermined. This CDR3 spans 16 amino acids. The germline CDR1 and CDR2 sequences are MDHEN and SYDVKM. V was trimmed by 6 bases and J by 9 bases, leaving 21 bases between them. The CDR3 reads CASSRLKWESGSPLHF. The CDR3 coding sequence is TGTGCCAGCAGCCGACTCAAATGGGAGAGCGGTTCACCCCTCCACTTT.